Below, one T cell receptor beta chain is given with its context. What antigen it recognizes has not been identified. No much larger clone is present one base from it, and per-base qualities are unavailable. These data are taken from a study of T cell responses to AZD1222 COVID-19 vaccine (dated by TCRdb to the early 2020s). A note on the overall study: A total of just over 230 trial participants underwent TCR sequencing, of whom nearly 210 had received two doses of AZD1222 and some 26 had received two doses of the MenACWY control vaccine. Enrollment into the trials was organized by age into subgroups of 18-55, 56-69 and 70-plus years, and those subgroups contained roughly 140, 27 and 60 TCR-sequenced participants, respectively.

The CDR3 regions of human TCRbeta chains were subjected to immunosequencing. As for the original processing: TCRs in the repertoires were matched against a reference library of SARS-CoV-2-specific TCRs that had been generated with the MIRA antigen-specificity platform. Breadth meant the fraction of unique TCRs that were SARS-CoV-2-associated, whereas depth meant the fraction of total T cells that were SARS-CoV-2-associated. Using the MIRA data, each spike-specific TCR was assigned both to the spike region to which the TCR was reactive and to a CD4 or CD8 class. Log10-transformed breadth and depth values were compared by one-way ANOVA with Sidak's multiple comparisons tests. This immuneACCESS table, as held by TCRdb, lists in-frame sequences with V and J called but not all clones. Of the missing ones, under half trace to an unresolved V gene in checked studies; the others have no known cause. V and J calls and clone size are those listed in that table; D and trimming were worked out from the DNA. The sample contains 70,000 to 100,000 clones, 80% to 95% of them found a single time. Of the sample, roughly 3.1% falls within the top ten clones.

Study-wide findings and limitations: The 56-69-year group was small, and its depth increase did not reach significance, likely because of low power. Only six AZD1222 recipients were SARS-CoV-2 seropositive at baseline, limiting conclusions about previously exposed vaccinees. After two AZD1222 doses, both the breadth and the depth of spike-specific TCRs were significantly higher than at day 0 and than in MenACWY recipients. CD4 TCRs associated with the vaccine covered the entire spike protein, and the dominant responses were in regions 160-218 and 743-854. No day 14 peak-response samples were available, so repertoires were characterized only after the peak T cell response. Reportedly, almost half of the unique spike-specific TCRs recognized epitopes lying outside the regions that are mutated in the B.1.351 and B.1.1.7 variants. Participants were mostly white British and included more females than males, and it was suggested by the authors that clonal diversity may have been underestimated.

The time point label, read with the paper, signifies: about 28 days (+/-7) after the second vaccine dose. Because spike-specific TCR depth and breadth did not differ between the two schedules, AZD1222 recipients who got a second dose at roughly 4 weeks were pooled with those who got a second dose at roughly 12 weeks. Vaccinee samples were obtained from the UK trials COV001 and COV002, which included a single-blind randomized controlled phase 2/3 trial of AZD1222 (ChAdOx1 nCoV-19) in healthy adults. For TCRbeta chain sequencing, PBMC samples from trial participants were taken at day 0 and at day 28 after the second dose. This clonotype was obtained from an adult who received the AZD1222 COVID-19 vaccine. The material was peripheral blood, obtained 28 days after the second AZD1222 dose.

The CDR3 is CASSARARRDYGYTF. The DNA is as follows: TGTGCCAGCAGCGCCCGCGCTCGGCGTGACTATGGCTACACCTTC. In this chain, TRBV9 is recombined with TRBJ1-2, with no confidently assigned D gene. The germline V gene specifies SGDLS as CDR1 and YYNGEE as CDR2. The CDR3 measures 15 amino acids from cysteine to phenylalanine. Kept here is only the CDR3 DNA, which spans 45 bases and is read in frame from base 1. Cut back by 3 bases and 3 bases, the V and J ends lie 15 bases apart.